This T cell receptor (beta chain) was identified during a study of cytomegalovirus exposure and HLA in healthy donors. General study findings and limits: In a later analysis, compared with equally common non-associated chains, HLA-associated beta chains were more expanded. In most subjects, TCR beta sequences reportedly gave accurate predictions of HLA-A and HLA-B alleles. A later look showed TCR association rates differing by HLA locus, highest for DRB1 and lowest for HLA-C. A missense variant in DCLRE1C was later tied to TCR beta V- and J-gene trimming.

Comment on this clone: Its antigen is undetermined.

Germline V gives CDR1 SGDLS, CDR2 YYNGEE. The J segment lost 4 bases and the V segment lost 3 bases, leaving 6 bases of the junction unmatched. This CDR3 is 15 amino acids long. PCR involved 60 Vbeta and 13 Jbeta primers. Some clones are missing from TCRdb's copy, which holds only in-frame ones; the method was immunoSEQ multiplex PCR. Here the sample spans more than 85,000 clones, 76% being singletons. Sequenced: PBMCs. The rearrangement uses TRBV9 and TRBJ2-1; 8 nucleotides align to TRBD2. The receptor's source is a man in his forties in good health and CMV-seropositive. This CDR3 reads CASSGTSNSYNEQFF. CDR3 DNA: TGTGCCAGCAGCGGGACTAGCAATTCGTACAATGAGCAGTTCTTC.